These T cell receptor beta chains were read from a single sample in a study of cytomegalovirus exposure and HLA in healthy donors. Repertoires were generated with immunoSEQ multiplex PCR, while TCRdb's copy carries only in-frame clones and drops some. The table shows 100,000 or so clones, with around 75% occurring only once. The material sequenced was PBMCs. The source is a male donor in good health and CMV-seropositive. Both conserved end residues are part of each CDR3.

J gene: TRBJ1-1; V gene: TRBV2; CDR3 protein: CASRYGRATEAFF
J gene: TRBJ1-2; V gene: TRBV7-9; CDR3 protein: CASSARQVEYGYTF
J gene: TRBJ1-1; V gene: TRBV11-2; CDR3 protein: CASSFGQEAFF
J gene: TRBJ2-3; V gene: TRBV10-1; CDR3 protein: CASSDRDRGTDTQYF
J gene: TRBJ1-3; V gene: TRBV9; CDR3 protein: CASSVGLDGNTIYF
J gene: TRBJ2-5; V gene: TRBV19; CDR3 protein: CASSGGGQETQYF
J gene: TRBJ1-2; V gene: TRBV2; CDR3 protein: CASRGDSDSYGYTF
J gene: TRBJ1-5; V gene: TRBV19; CDR3 protein: CASRETGIGNQPQHF
J gene: TRBJ2-7; V gene: TRBV7-9; CDR3 protein: CASSSGTGGYEQYF
J gene: TRBJ1-4; V gene: TRBV28; CDR3 protein: CATGTGQSNEKLFF